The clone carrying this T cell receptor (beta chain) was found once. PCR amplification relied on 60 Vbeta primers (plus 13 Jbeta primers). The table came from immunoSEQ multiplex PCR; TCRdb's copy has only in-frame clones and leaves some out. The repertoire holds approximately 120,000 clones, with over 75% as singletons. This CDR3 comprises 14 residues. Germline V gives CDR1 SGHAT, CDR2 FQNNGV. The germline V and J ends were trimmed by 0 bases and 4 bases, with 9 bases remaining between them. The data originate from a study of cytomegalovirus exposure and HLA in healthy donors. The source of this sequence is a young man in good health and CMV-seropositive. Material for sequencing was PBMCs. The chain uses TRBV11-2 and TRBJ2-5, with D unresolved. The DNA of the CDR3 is TGTGCCAGCAGCTTAGATCGAGTTGCAGAGACCCAGTACTTC. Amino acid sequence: CASSLDRVAETQYF.